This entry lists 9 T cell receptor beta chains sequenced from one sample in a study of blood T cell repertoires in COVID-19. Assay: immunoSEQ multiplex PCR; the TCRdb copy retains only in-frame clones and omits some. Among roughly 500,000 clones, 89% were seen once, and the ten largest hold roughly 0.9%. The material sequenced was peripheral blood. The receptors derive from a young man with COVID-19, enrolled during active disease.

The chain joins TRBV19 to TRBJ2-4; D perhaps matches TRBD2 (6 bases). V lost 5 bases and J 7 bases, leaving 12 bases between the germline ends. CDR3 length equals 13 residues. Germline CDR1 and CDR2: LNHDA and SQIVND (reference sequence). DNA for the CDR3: TGTGCCAGTAGTCCCAGTCGGGAGAACATTCAGTACTTC. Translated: CASSPSRENIQYF.

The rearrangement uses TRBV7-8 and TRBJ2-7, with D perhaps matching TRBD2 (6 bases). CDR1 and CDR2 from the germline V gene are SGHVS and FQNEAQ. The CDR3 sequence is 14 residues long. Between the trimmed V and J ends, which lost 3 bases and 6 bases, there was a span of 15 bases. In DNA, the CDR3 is TGTGCCAGCAGCTTCCGGGACTCCAATTTCGAGCAGTACTTC. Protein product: CASSFRDSNFEQYF.

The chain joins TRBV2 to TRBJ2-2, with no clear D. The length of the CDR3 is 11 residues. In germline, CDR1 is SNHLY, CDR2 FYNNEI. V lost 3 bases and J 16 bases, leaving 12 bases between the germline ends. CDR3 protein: CASSEVAPPFF. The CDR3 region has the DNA TGTGCCAGCAGTGAGGTTGCGCCTCCGTTTTTT.

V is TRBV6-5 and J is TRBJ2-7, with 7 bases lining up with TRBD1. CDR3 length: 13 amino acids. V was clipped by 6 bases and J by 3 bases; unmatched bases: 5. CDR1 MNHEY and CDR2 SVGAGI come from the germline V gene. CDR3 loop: CASRGTANYEQYF. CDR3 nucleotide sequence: TGTGCCAGCAGGGGGACAGCGAACTACGAGCAGTACTTC.

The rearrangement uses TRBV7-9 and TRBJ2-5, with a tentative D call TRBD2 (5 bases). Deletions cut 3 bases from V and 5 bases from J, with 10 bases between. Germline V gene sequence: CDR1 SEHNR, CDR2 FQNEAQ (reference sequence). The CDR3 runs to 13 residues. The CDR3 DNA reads TGTGCCAGCAGCTTCCTAGCCTCGGAGACCCAGTACTTC. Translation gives CASSFLASETQYF.

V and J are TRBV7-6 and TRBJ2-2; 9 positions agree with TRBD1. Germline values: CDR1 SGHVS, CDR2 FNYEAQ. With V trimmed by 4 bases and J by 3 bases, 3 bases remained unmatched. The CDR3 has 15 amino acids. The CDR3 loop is CASSSGQGYTGELFF. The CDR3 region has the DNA TGTGCCAGCAGCTCCGGACAGGGGTACACCGGGGAGCTGTTTTTT.

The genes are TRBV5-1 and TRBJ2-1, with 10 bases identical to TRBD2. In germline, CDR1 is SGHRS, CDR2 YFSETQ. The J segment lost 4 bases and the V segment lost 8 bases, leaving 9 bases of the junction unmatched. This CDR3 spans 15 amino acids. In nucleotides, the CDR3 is TGCGCCAGAGGAGCGGGAGGGCCGGGATACAATGAGCAGTTCTTC. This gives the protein CARGAGGPGYNEQFF.

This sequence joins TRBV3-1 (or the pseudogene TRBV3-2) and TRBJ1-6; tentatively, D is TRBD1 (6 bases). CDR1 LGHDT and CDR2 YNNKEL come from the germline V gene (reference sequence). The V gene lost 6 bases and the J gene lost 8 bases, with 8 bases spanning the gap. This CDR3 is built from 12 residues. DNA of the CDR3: TGTGCCAGCAGTAACAGGGATTCACCCCTCCACTTT. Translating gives CASSNRDSPLHF.

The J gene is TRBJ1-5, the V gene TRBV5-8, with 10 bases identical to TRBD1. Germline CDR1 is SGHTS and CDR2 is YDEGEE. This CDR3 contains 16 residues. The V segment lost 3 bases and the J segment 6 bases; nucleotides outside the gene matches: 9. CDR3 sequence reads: CASSWGDRGAVQPQHF. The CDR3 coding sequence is TGTGCCAGCAGCTGGGGGGACAGGGGAGCGGTTCAGCCCCAGCATTTT. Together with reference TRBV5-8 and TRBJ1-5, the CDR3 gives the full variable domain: EAGVTQSPTHLIKTRGQQATLRCSPISGHTSVYWYQQALGLGLQFLLWYDEGEERNRGNFPPRFSGRQFPNYSSELNVNALELEDSALYLCASSWGDRGAVQPQHFGDGTRLSIL.